This entry features one T cell receptor beta chain sequence. How the authors handled the data: Counts of nucleated cells, estimated from reference gene primer amplification, were obtained. Libraries were prepared by immunoSEQ multiplex PCR; TCRdb keeps only in-frame clonotypes and omits some of them. Clone size and V and J calls were adopted from that table, with D and trimming inferred from the DNA. The repertoire holds about 260,000 clones, 84% seen once, with less than 5% in the top ten. This sample is drawn from a study of blood T cell repertoires in COVID-19. Study as a whole: From the United States, Italy and Spain came samples of acute and convalescent COVID-19. PBMCs, B-cell-depleted T cells, or T cells provided the cDNA or gDNA that made up the material.

The CDR3 has 14 amino acids. The V gene's germline CDR1 is SNHLY and CDR2 FYNNEI. Germline trimming cut 3 bases from V and 6 bases from J; bases unmatched to any gene: 4. The genes are TRBV2 and TRBJ1-5; 8 bases map to TRBD1. This clonotype was obtained from a man between 60 and 75 years old with acute or convalescent COVID-19. The specimen was peripheral blood. CDR3 sequence reads: CASSEGQAAQPQHF. The CDR3 DNA reads as TGTGCCAGCAGTGAGGGACAGGCCGCTCAGCCCCAGCATTTT.